Shown below are 8 T cell receptor beta chains from a single sample sequenced in a study of blood T cell repertoires in COVID-19. The method was immunoSEQ multiplex PCR; TCRdb's version includes in-frame clones alone and lacks a portion of them. The data show more than 90,000 clones, around 87% seen once. The material sequenced was peripheral blood. The receptors stem from a human donor in a cohort sampled during active COVID-19.

In its sample, this clone was seen once. The chain joins TRBV9 to TRBJ2-7, with unresolved D. In germline, CDR1 is SGDLS, CDR2 YYNGEE. Trimming took off 3 bases at V and 2 bases at J, with 12 bases between the two ends. There are 14 residues in the CDR3. CDR3 in DNA: TGTGCCAGCAGCGCCACCTCTACTCCCTACGAGCAGTACTTC. Protein: CASSATSTPYEQYF.

The V and J genes are TRBV18 and TRBJ1-3; D is unresolved. Germline CDR1 reads KGHSH; CDR2 reads LQKENI. Trimming shortened V by 0 bases and J by 1 base, and 7 bases separated the two germline ends. The CDR3 is 15 residues long. The DNA for the CDR3 is TGTGCCAGCTCACCACCGTCCGGTTCTGGAAACACCATATATTTT. Amino acids: CASSPPSGSGNTIYF.

The V call is TRBV10-3, the J call TRBJ1-5; 7 bases agree with TRBD1. The germline V gene encodes CDR1 ENHRY and CDR2 SYGVKD. CDR3 length: 14 amino acids. Trimming took 5 bases from V and 4 from J; bases not matched to a gene: 5. Here the CDR3 reads CAISPSGGNQPQHF. The DNA for the CDR3 is TGTGCCATCAGTCCCTCAGGGGGAAATCAGCCCCAGCATTTT.

CDR3 coding DNA: TGTGCCACCGCTGTGGAGGGCACAGATACGCAGTATTTT. The encoded protein is CATAVEGTDTQYF. J is TRBJ2-3 and V is TRBV24-1; possibly TRBD2 for D (5 bases). Germline assignment: CDR1 KGHDR and CDR2 SFDVKD. Trimming removed 9 bases at V and 1 base at J, with 10 bases between. There are 13 residues in the CDR3.

This sequence joins TRBV2 and TRBJ2-5; 16 nucleotides align to TRBD2. Trimming removed 3 bases from V and 5 bases from J; junction bases left unmatched: 6. Looked up from germline, CDR1 is SNHLY and CDR2 is FYNNEI. The CDR3 has 17 amino acids. The CDR3 DNA reads as TGTGCCAGCAGTGAGGGGACTAGCGGGAGGGCCTGGGAGACCCAGTACTTC. It translates to CASSEGTSGRAWETQYF.

The chain employs TRBV30 and TRBJ2-7; 8 bases align to TRBD2. The CDR3 is 15 amino acids. Germline CDR1 reads GTSNPN; CDR2 reads SVGIG (reference sequence). Trimming cost V 3 bases and J 5 bases; bases outside gene matches: 12. In nucleotides, the CDR3 is TGTGCCTGGAGCATAGGGACTAGGAACCAACACGAGCAGTACTTC. Amino acids: CAWSIGTRNQHEQYF.

The V call is TRBV7-2, the J call TRBJ1-4, with TRBD1 as a possible D gene (5 bases). CDR3 length: 14 residues. Germline lookup yields CDR1 SGHTA and CDR2 FQGNSA. The ends were cut back, 0 bases at V and 7 bases at J, with 9 bases in the middle. The CDR3 here is CASSLAGVGEKLFF. In nucleotides, the CDR3 is TGTGCCAGCAGCTTAGCAGGGGTGGGTGAAAAACTGTTTTTT.

This clone has only a few counts. This chain links TRBV10-1 with TRBJ1-1, with 7 bases that match TRBD1. Germline loops: CDR1 WNHNN, CDR2 SYGVQD (reference sequence). The J segment lost 10 bases and the V segment lost 0 bases, leaving 8 bases of the junction unmatched. This CDR3 is built from 14 residues. This CDR3 is CASSESSRGIGAFF. Written as DNA, the CDR3 is TGCGCCAGCAGTGAGTCTTCCAGGGGGATAGGAGCTTTCTTT.